The rows below give T cell receptor beta chains drawn from one sample of a study of neoadjuvant anti-PD-1 for oral cavity cancer. Assay: immunoSEQ multiplex PCR; the TCRdb copy retains only in-frame clones and omits some. The sample consists of roughly 14,000 clones, 62% of them appearing once. The specimen was PBMCs, collected before nivolumab (anti-PD-1) treatment. The receptors originated from a person between 35 and 79 years old with oral cavity squamous cell carcinoma. Each CDR3 is given with its conserved first and last residue. Each record gives: clone size, J gene, V gene, D gene, CDR3 DNA, CDR3 protein. The D gene is left open where the match is weak. The size of a clone is reported for some rows only, either as once, few or many, or as a class for expanded clones.

>once|TRBJ1-5|TRBV7-9|TRBD1
TGTGCCAGCAGCTTTACAGGGGCGGGTCAGCCCCAGCATTTT
CASSFTGAGQPQHF
>-|TRBJ1-3|TRBV5-1|-
TGCGCCAGCAGCTTGTCGCTGGCTGGAAACACCATATATTTT
CASSLSLAGNTIYF
>-|TRBJ1-4|TRBV9|-
TGTGCCAGCAGCGGGACAGCCGTTAATGAAAAACTGTTTTTT
CASSGTAVNEKLFF
>-|TRBJ2-5|TRBV6-6|-
TGTGCCAGCAGCGCGCAGGAGACCCAGTACTTC
CASSAQETQYF
>-|TRBJ1-4|TRBV12-5|TRBD1
TGTGCTAGTGGTTTGGCCACAGGGGGCCCTGAAAAACTGTTTTTT
CASGLATGGPEKLFF
>few|TRBJ2-7|TRBV6-5|TRBD1
TGTGCCACCGGAGAACAGGGGGGCTCCTACGAGCAGTACTTC
CATGEQGGSYEQYF
>-|TRBJ2-7|TRBV28|-
TGTGCCAGCAGTTTACAAGGGACCAGCTCCTACGAGCAGTACTTC
CASSLQGTSSYEQYF
>-|TRBJ2-7|TRBV4-1|TRBD1
TGCGCCAGCAGCGCGACCCCCACCTCCGGGACAGGGGACGAGCAGTACTTC
CASSATPTSGTGDEQYF
>few|TRBJ2-7|TRBV2|TRBD1
TGTGCCAGCAGTCTACCGGGACAGGGGATCCACGAGCAGTACTTC
CASSLPGQGIHEQYF
>-|TRBJ2-7|TRBV7-9|-
TGTGCCAGCAGCTTATTGTCGTTCGAGCAGTACTTC
CASSLLSFEQYF
>-|TRBJ2-1|TRBV6-5|TRBD1
TGTGCCAGCAGTTTCAGGGGGCAGGGTGAGCAGTTCTTC
CASSFRGQGEQFF
>-|TRBJ2-6|TRBV29-1|-
TGCAGCGTTGAACGGGACACCGACTCTGGGGCCAACGTCCTGACTTTC
CSVERDTDSGANVLTF
>once|TRBJ1-2|TRBV5-4|TRBD1
TGTGCCAGCAGCTTGGACTGGACAGGGGATATCGAATATGGCTACACCTTC
CASSLDWTGDIEYGYTF
>-|TRBJ1-5|TRBV27|TRBD1
TGTGCCAGCAGTCCAGGGACAGGGAATCAGCCCCAGCATTTT
CASSPGTGNQPQHF
>-|TRBJ2-5|TRBV5-1|-
TGCGCCAGCAAGCAGGGCCGCATGGAGGAGACCCAGTACTTC
CASKQGRMEETQYF
>-|TRBJ2-3|TRBV5-1|TRBD2
TGCGCCAGCAGCAATAGCCTAGCGGGGGGGCGAACAGATACGCAGTATTTT
CASSNSLAGGRTDTQYF
>-|TRBJ1-5|TRBV25-1|-
TGTGCCAGCAGTGGACAGAACAATCAGCCCCAGCATTTT
CASSGQNNQPQHF
>few|TRBJ2-7|TRBV28|-
TGTGCCAGCAGTTTGGGGGTAAAGGGCCCCTCCTACGAGCAGTACTTC
CASSLGVKGPSYEQYF
>few|TRBJ1-5|TRBV18|-
TGTGCCAGCTCACCACAGGGAAACAATCAGCCCCAGCATTTT
CASSPQGNNQPQHF
>-|TRBJ2-6|TRBV19|-
TGTGCCAGTAGTTCCAGGAGCTCTGGGGCCAACGTCCTGACTTTC
CASSSRSSGANVLTF
>-|TRBJ1-3|TRBV18|-
TGTGCCAGCTCACCAGTTGATACCTCTGGAAACACCATATATTTT
CASSPVDTSGNTIYF
>-|TRBJ1-1|TRBV29-1|TRBD1
TGCAGCGTTAAGGGACAGGGGATCTCTGAAGCTTTCTTT
CSVKGQGISEAFF
>few|TRBJ1-2|TRBV7-8|-
TGTGCCAGCAGCCCCCTCGAGGGTAGGATCGATGGCTACACCTTC
CASSPLEGRIDGYTF
>few|TRBJ1-2|TRBV14|-
TGTGCCAGCAGTTCCCAGGGGTTGAGCTACACCTTC
CASSSQGLSYTF
>-|TRBJ2-7|TRBV7-2|-
TGTGCCAGCAGCTTCCCCCCGGCCCGCGAGCAGTACTTC
CASSFPPAREQYF
>-|TRBJ2-6|TRBV15|TRBD2
TGTGCCACCAGCAGCTGGAACCAGGGACTATACTCTGGGGCCAACGTCCTGACTTTC
CATSSWNQGLYSGANVLTF
>few|TRBJ1-2|TRBV28|-
TGTGCCAGCAGTTCGGACCTCGGGGGCTATGGCTACACCTTC
CASSSDLGGYGYTF
>-|TRBJ2-1|TRBV5-1|-
TGCGCCAGCAGCTCTGGAGGGAGAACCTACAATGAGCAGTTCTTC
CASSSGGRTYNEQFF
>-|TRBJ1-2|TRBV2|-
TGTGCCAGCACCGTCGGGGGGTATGGCTACACCTTC
CASTVGGYGYTF
>-|TRBJ1-5|TRBV6-6|TRBD1
TGTGCCAGCAGTTTGACAGGGAGTCAGCCCCAGCATTTT
CASSLTGSQPQHF
>few|TRBJ1-1|TRBV9|-
TGTGCCAGCAGCGCCCTCGGACAGACCCCTGAAGCTTTCTTT
CASSALGQTPEAFF
>-|TRBJ1-1|TRBV7-9|-
TGTGCCAGCAGCTTGACAGGAACCTTGAACACTGAAGCTTTCTTT
CASSLTGTLNTEAFF
>-|TRBJ2-3|TRBV6-5|-
TGTGCCAGCAAGGAAACTCGGGGGCGCACAGATACGCAGTATTTT
CASKETRGRTDTQYF
>-|TRBJ1-2|TRBV21-1|-
TGTGCCAGCAGCAAACTATCACGAGGGCCGGACCCCCCTTCTGGCTACACCTTC
CASSKLSRGPDPPSGYTF
>once|TRBJ1-4|TRBV5-6|-
TGTGCCAGCAGCTACTCTATATGGCTCGGAGGGAATGAAAAACTGTTTTTT
CASSYSIWLGGNEKLFF
>few|TRBJ1-2|TRBV7-2|TRBD1
TGTGCCAGCAGCTTAGCAACAGGGGGCGGTGGCTACACCTTC
CASSLATGGGGYTF
>once|TRBJ2-7|TRBV6-1|TRBD2
TGTGCCAGCACCCCACTAGCGACCTCCTACGAGCAGTACTTC
CASTPLATSYEQYF
>-|TRBJ1-4|TRBV5-1|-
TGCGCCAGCAGCTTGGACAGCCATATTGAAAAACTGTTTTTT
CASSLDSHIEKLFF
>-|TRBJ1-4|TRBV28|TRBD1
TGTGCCAGCAGTTTGGAACAGGGGAGAGAAAAACTGTTTTTT
CASSLEQGREKLFF
>-|TRBJ1-4|TRBV30|-
TGTGCCTGGAGTGTAAGGGAAGAAAAACTGTTTTTT
CAWSVREEKLFF
>few|TRBJ2-1|TRBV7-9|TRBD2
TGTGCCAGCAGCGGCTATGGACTAGCAACCTACAATGAGCAGTTCTTC
CASSGYGLATYNEQFF
>few|TRBJ2-7|TRBV5-4|-
TGTGCCAGCAGCGTGACTACCGCCTACGAGCAGTACTTC
CASSVTTAYEQYF
>-|TRBJ1-5|TRBV10-1|-
TGCGCCAGCAGTGAGGGGACGGGAGTAAGCAATCAGCCCCAGCATTTT
CASSEGTGVSNQPQHF
>-|TRBJ2-2|TRBV28|TRBD2
TGTGCCAGCAGTCACACTAAAAGAGTAGCGGGTGACACCGGGGAGCTGTTTTTT
CASSHTKRVAGDTGELFF
>-|TRBJ1-1|TRBV18|-
TGTGCCAGCTCACCACCTGGGACCGGGACCTACAAGGAGAACACTGAAGCTTTCTTT
CASSPPGTGTYKENTEAFF
>-|TRBJ1-5|TRBV2|-
TGTGCCAGCGCCATCACGGAGACATCGGGGGATCAGCCCCAGCATTTT
CASAITETSGDQPQHF
>-|TRBJ2-6|TRBV9|-
TGTGCCAGCAGCGTTTTGTTCTCTGGGGCCAACGTCCTGACTTTC
CASSVLFSGANVLTF